The TCR beta chain described here comes from a study of beta chain features in type 1 diabetes (dated by TCRdb to the late 2010s). Study-wide context: Mean age, gender distribution, total cell number and subset yield were not different between patients and healthy donors. A total of roughly 98,000,000 sorted cells were examined across all samples, and a strong correlation was observed between cell number per subset and RNA yield. The study compared TCRB repertoires of sorted circulating CD4+ T cell subsets between recently diagnosed type 1 diabetes patients and matched healthy donors. Regulatory and stem cell-like memory subsets were obtained from only 8 patients and about 8 healthy donors, while naive and central memory subsets were obtained from all 30 or so donors. General study outcomes and caveats: At VDJ recombination sites, patients with type 1 diabetes made fewer insertions and deleted more nucleotides, a pattern implying thymic rearrangement abnormalities. Naive, central memory and regulatory TCRB repertoires appeared to be more alike among patients than among healthy donors. PCR may preferentially amplify shorter templates, but because patient and control samples were amplified and corrected together, any resulting skew would affect both groups equally. In all four CD4+ subsets, TCRB CDR3 length was moderately but significantly shorter in type 1 diabetes patients. HLA sub-analyses involved small numbers of individuals, so any influence of HLA type on TCRB rearrangement remained unresolved. Because cDNA rather than genomic DNA was sequenced, highly expressing activated cells could have been over-represented, although no difference in activation and CD3 levels was found between groups.

The High Capacity cDNA Reverse Transcription Kit was used to reverse transcribe all of the isolated RNA, meaning that expressed TCRB transcripts were what got sequenced. Deep immunoSEQ sequencing was performed on naive, central memory and regulatory T cell samples, with an average of around 3.4 million total reads per sample. After sorted cells were lysed in RLT buffer, RNA was extracted with DNase-treated RNeasy Micro or Mini kits, with the choice depending on cell number. To prevent cross-contamination, every cell subset was processed on its own, while patient and healthy donor samples were processed together. The immunoSEQ multiplex PCR was used to amplify TCRB sequences from cDNA, yielding 87-bp fragments that span the CDR3 region. Sequencing of the amplicons was performed on the Illumina HiSeq platform. Turning to the authors' computational methods: PCR bias was computationally corrected using synthetic template baselines, reads within Hamming distance 2 were collapsed, and singletons that could not be merged were discarded. Reads were aligned to IMGT to assign V, D and J genes, CDR3 length, and insertions or deletions at six rearrangement sites. Clonotype counts were normalized to sorted cell number within each subset before computing true diversity and Gini coefficients with the tcR R package. The overlap coefficient, calculated on TCRB nucleotide sequences, was used to measure repertoire sharing. Out-of-frame TCRB sequences from naive cells were analyzed to stand in for the pre-selection repertoire. Sourced from immuneACCESS, this table was stored by TCRdb with only in-frame sequences that have V and J called. A share of the clones is absent; for the studies checked, an unresolved V gene accounts for under half, and the remainder has no known explanation. From that table come the V and J calls and clone size; the DNA was used to work out D and trimming. The table for this sample lists about 650,000 clones; around 12% of them were counted only once. More than 0.1% of the sample goes to the ten largest clones.

This clone was recorded a few times. This receptor's antigen is unknown. There are no base qualities to consult, and no much larger clone falls within one base. The CDR3 numbers 14 residues from cysteine through phenylalanine. Only the CDR3 region is kept as DNA, spanning 42 bases read in frame from base 1. V and J are truncated by 6 bases and 5 bases respectively, leaving an intervening sequence of 16 bases. Via the germline V gene, CDR1 is MNHNS and CDR2 SASEGT. A single peripheral blood draw of 95 to 150 mL on average was collected from each donor into heparinised tubes. A BD FACSAria II was used to sort naive, central memory, regulatory and stem cell-like memory CD4+ T cells with a panel that included CD45RO, CCR7, CD25, CD127, CD95 and CD27. All sorted populations exceeded 98% purity. Right away, PBMCs were isolated by Lymphoprep density gradient centrifugation and were stained directly, with no culture step. Samples were stained and sorted in pairs, with one healthy donor and one patient per experiment, so that batch effects were minimized.

The specimen was naive CD4+ T cells from blood. The cell subset or site label corresponds to: true naive CD4+ T cells. The rearranged segments are TRBV6-1 and TRBJ1-2; TRBD1 is perhaps the D gene, given 5 matching bases. The origin of this receptor is a man in his thirties or forties with type 1 diabetes. The CDR3 is CASSLRDAAYGYTF. The DNA is as follows: TGTGCCAGCAGCCTCCGGGACGCAGCTTATGGCTACACCTTC.